The 28 T cell receptor beta chains presented below share a single source sample, sequenced in a study of identical twins. TCRdb independently ran MiXCR on the 5' RACE reads; one entry per CDR3 protein. The sample lists nearly 900,000 distinct CDR3 sequences, around an eighth occurring once. The same sample was also used in a study of yellow fever vaccine responses in identical twins.

The sequenced material came from PBMCs. The receptors derive from a young woman in good health.

This clonotype was picked up a small number of times. V is TRBV15 and J is TRBJ2-1; no reliable D call. V gave up 1 base and J gave up 5 bases, with 9 bases separating them. The CDR3 runs to 14 residues. CDR1 is LNHNV and CDR2 is YYDKDF in the germline V gene (reference sequence). This CDR3 reads CATSRALEDNEQFF. CDR3 nucleotides: TGTGCCACCAGCAGAGCCCTTGAGGACAATGAGCAGTTCTTC.

The chain couples TRBV28 to TRBJ2-5; D is tentatively TRBD1 or TRBD2 (5 bases each). Trimming removed 2 bases from V and 4 bases from J, with 17 bases in between. Germline CDR1 reads MDHEN; CDR2 reads SYDVKM. This CDR3 is 16 amino acids long. Written as DNA, the CDR3 is TGTGCCAGCAGTTTACCAGGGACCAAAATAGGAGAGACCCAGTACTTC. It is translated as CASSLPGTKIGETQYF.

This clonotype was recorded a few times. V usage is TRBV20-1 and J usage is TRBJ2-2, with TRBD2 identical over 13 bases. There are 16 residues in the CDR3. Germline values: CDR1 DFQATT, CDR2 SNEGSKA (reference sequence). Trimming took 6 bases from V and 3 from J; bases not matched to a gene: 7. CDR3 bases: TGCAGTGCCAACCCGGGACTAGCGGGATACACCGGGGAGCTGTTTTTT. Protein sequence: CSANPGLAGYTGELFF.

The J gene is TRBJ2-1, the V gene TRBV29-1; the match to TRBD2 covers 9 bases. The germline V gene has CDR1 SQVTM and CDR2 ANQGSEA. V was clipped by 8 bases and J by 8 bases; unmatched bases: 19. The CDR3 totals 16 residues. The DNA for the CDR3 is TGCAGCCTCTCCGAAGGACGAGGAGCGGGAGGACATGAGCAGTTCTTC. Translating it yields CSLSEGRGAGGHEQFF.

Only a few counts were recorded for this clonotype. J is TRBJ1-5 and V is TRBV2; TRBD1 agrees at 7 bases. CDR3 length equals 15 residues. J gave up 2 bases and V 6 bases, and 7 bases lay outside the gene matches. The germline CDR1 and CDR2 sequences are SNHLY and FYNNEI. CDR3 sequence (DNA): TGTGCCAGCAGCGATACAGGGGCCGGCAATCAGCCCCAGCATTTT. Translating it yields CASSDTGAGNQPQHF.

V and J are TRBV28 and TRBJ2-1; no clear D gene. The CDR3 is 13 amino acids. Germline V gene sequence: CDR1 MDHEN, CDR2 SYDVKM. The V gene lost 3 bases and the J gene lost 3 bases, with 6 bases spanning the gap. The CDR3 DNA reads as TGTGCCAGCAGTTTGCAGAACTACAATGAGCAGTTCTTC. Its translation is CASSLQNYNEQFF.

This clonotype was detected many times. The chain combines TRBV4-1 with TRBJ1-1; TRBD1 might be the D (5 bases). The CDR3 loop spans 13 amino acids. Germline V CDR1 and CDR2: MGHRA, YSYEKL. V lost 5 bases and J 3 bases, leaving 10 bases between the germline ends. CDR3 residues: CASSSRGDTEAFF. In DNA, the CDR3 is TGCGCCAGCAGCTCCCGAGGGGACACTGAAGCTTTCTTT.

The chain recombines TRBV28 with TRBJ1-6; 9 nucleotides match TRBD1. The CDR3 loop spans 15 amino acids. Germline V gives CDR1 MDHEN, CDR2 SYDVKM. With 5 bases clipped from V and 7 bases from J, the junction kept 6 bases outside the gene matches. CDR3 sequence reads: CASSVSGTGNSPLHF. CDR3 nucleotides: TGTGCCAGCAGTGTAAGCGGGACAGGGAATTCACCCCTCCACTTT.

This clonotype was found many times. V and J are TRBV20-1 and TRBJ2-7; TRBD1 aligns across 10 bases. Germline assignment: CDR1 DFQATT and CDR2 SNEGSKA (reference sequence). The CDR3 covers 15 residues. V trimming: 0 bases; J trimming: 3 bases; junction bases outside the gene matches: 5. The CDR3 DNA reads TGCAGTGCTAGAGATCCAGGACAGGGGGGCTACGAGCAGTACGTC. It codes for CSARDPGQGGYEQYV.

The genes are TRBV10-3 and TRBJ2-2; a possible D gene is TRBD2 (5 bases). Between the trimmed V and J ends, which lost 3 bases and 8 bases, there was a span of 10 bases. Germline V gives CDR1 ENHRY, CDR2 SYGVKD. The CDR3 length is 13 residues. The CDR3 loop reads CAISDRSGGELFF. CDR3 nucleotide sequence: TGTGCCATCAGTGATAGGAGCGGAGGGGAGCTGTTTTTT.

This clonotype appeared a few times. The chain employs TRBV20-1 and TRBJ2-5, with unresolved D. The CDR3 is made up of 17 amino acids. Germline values: CDR1 DFQATT, CDR2 SNEGSKA (reference sequence). V lost 5 bases and J 2 bases, leaving 24 bases between the germline ends. CDR3 amino acids: CSAPLGRVIWSQETQYF. DNA for the CDR3: TGCAGTGCTCCCTTGGGTCGGGTTATTTGGAGTCAAGAGACCCAGTACTTC.

The table lists this clonotype with many counts. The V call is TRBV27, the J call TRBJ1-2, with 7 bases aligning to TRBD1. Germline V gene data show CDR1 as MNHEY and CDR2 as SMNVEV (reference sequence). The CDR3 totals 14 residues. Germline trimming cut 4 bases from V and 3 bases from J; bases unmatched to any gene: 5. This chain's CDR3 is CASSSRQGYYGYTF. The DNA of the CDR3 is TGTGCCAGCAGTTCACGACAGGGCTACTATGGCTACACCTTC.

The chain uses TRBV13 and TRBJ2-3; 9 bases agree with TRBD2. The germline gives CDR1 PRHDT, CDR2 FYEKMQ (reference sequence). This CDR3 region has 17 residues. With 1 base clipped from V and 1 base from J, the junction kept 6 bases outside the gene matches. Here the CDR3 DNA reads TGTGCCAGCAGCTTAGACGCAACTAGCGGGCGCACAGATACGCAGTATTTT. Its protein is CASSLDATSGRTDTQYF.

This clonotype was found a few times. The rearrangement links TRBV9 to TRBJ2-2, with a weak D call TRBD2 (6 bases). The CDR3 extends over 13 amino acids. Per the germline V gene, CDR1 is SGDLS and CDR2 is YYNGEE. V dropped 4 bases and J dropped 9 bases, with 13 bases sitting between them. CDR3 in DNA: TGTGCCAGCAGCCCTTGGGGGGAGAGGGAGCTGTTTTTT. The encoded protein is CASSPWGERELFF.

The V gene is TRBV5-1, the J gene TRBJ2-1, with TRBD1 as a possible D gene (5 bases). This CDR3 is built from 14 residues. The germline V gene has CDR1 SGHRS and CDR2 YFSETQ. Trimming cost V 0 bases and J 7 bases, with 11 bases left between them. In DNA, the CDR3 is TGCGCCAGCAGCTTGGGTGACAGCGTTAATGAGCAGTTCTTC. Amino acid sequence: CASSLGDSVNEQFF.

This clonotype was picked up a small number of times. The J gene is TRBJ2-3, the V gene TRBV2, with TRBD2 matching over 11 bases. This CDR3 has 16 residues. Germline values: CDR1 SNHLY, CDR2 FYNNEI. Unmatched junction bases numbered 7, after V lost 5 bases and J lost 3 bases. The CDR3 sequence: CASSRSSGGKTDTQYF. CDR3 sequence (DNA): TGTGCCAGCAGTAGGTCTAGCGGGGGGAAAACAGATACGCAGTATTTT.

This rearrangement joins TRBV7-9 to TRBJ2-7; D possibly corresponds to TRBD1 (6 bases). Between the trimmed V and J ends, which lost 2 bases and 7 bases, there was a span of 15 bases. The CDR3 has 14 residues. Germline V gene data show CDR1 as SEHNR and CDR2 as FQNEAQ (reference sequence). CDR3 in amino acids: CASSLNLVQGEQYF. DNA for the CDR3: TGTGCCAGCAGCTTAAATCTAGTTCAGGGGGAGCAGTACTTC.

V usage is TRBV25-1 and J usage is TRBJ2-3; the D is unclear. CDR3 length equals 12 residues. Germline loops: CDR1 MGHDK, CDR2 SYGVNS. Trimming removed 3 bases from V and 4 bases from J, with 5 bases in between. DNA for the CDR3: TGTGCCAGCAGTGATCGAGCAGATACGCAGTATTTT. Amino acid sequence: CASSDRADTQYF.

The rearrangement links TRBV13 to TRBJ2-1; 11 positions agree with TRBD1. Germline V gives CDR1 PRHDT, CDR2 FYEKMQ (reference sequence). J was trimmed by 4 bases and V by 4 bases; bases with no gene match: 9. The CDR3 has 17 amino acids. The CDR3 loop is CASSSRRGDRGYNEQFF. Here the CDR3 DNA reads TGTGCCAGCAGCTCGCGCCGGGGGGACAGGGGGTACAATGAGCAGTTCTTC.

The chain is built from TRBV15 and TRBJ1-1; 12 positions agree with TRBD1. The germline V gene encodes CDR1 LNHNV and CDR2 YYDKDF (reference sequence). This CDR3 is 17 amino acids long. Germline trimming cut 10 bases from V and 4 bases from J; bases unmatched to any gene: 16. CDR3 sequence (DNA): TGTGCCAGTACACCGGGACAGGGGGCTGTTGGTGCCACTGAAGCTTTCTTT. It encodes CASTPGQGAVGATEAFF. Filled out from reference TRBV15 and TRBJ1-1, the complete variable domain reads DAMVIQNPRYQVTQFGKPVTLSCSQTLNHNVMYWYQQKSSQAPKLLFHYYDKDFNNEADTPDNFQSRRPNTSFCFLDIRSPGLGDTAMYLCASTPGQGAVGATEAFFGQGTRLTVV.

The chain has TRBV10-3 and TRBJ1-5, with a possible D match to TRBD1 (6 bases). Germline lookup yields CDR1 ENHRY and CDR2 SYGVKD. V lost 7 bases and J lost 7, with 14 bases in between. The CDR3 sequence is 13 residues long. The CDR3 protein is CAITAGAGQPQHF. The CDR3, as DNA: TGTGCCATCACGGCAGGGGCTGGGCAGCCCCAGCATTTT.

This clonotype was recorded a few times. The chain joins TRBV5-1 to TRBJ1-1, with 7 positions matching TRBD1. Germline CDR1 and CDR2: SGHRS and YFSETQ. V was clipped by 6 bases and J by 3 bases; unmatched bases: 11. This CDR3 contains 15 residues. CDR3: CASTPKTGDHTEAFF. For the CDR3, the DNA is TGCGCCAGCACCCCAAAAACAGGGGATCACACTGAAGCTTTCTTT. The whole variable domain, filled in from reference TRBV5-1 and TRBJ1-1, reads KAGVTQTPRYLIKTRGQQVTLSCSPISGHRSVSWYQQTPGQGLQFLFEYFSETQRNKGNFPGRFSGRQFSNSRSEMNVSTLELGDSALYLCASTPKTGDHTEAFFGQGTRLTVV.

This clonotype was counted a few times. The genes are TRBV2 and TRBJ2-5; D gene unclear. The V gene lost 0 bases and the J gene lost 5 bases, with 4 bases spanning the gap. CDR1 and CDR2 from the germline V gene are SNHLY and FYNNEI. This CDR3 is built from 12 residues. The CDR3 nucleotides are TGTGCCAGCAGTGAAGCGCTCGAGACCCAGTACTTC. Translating gives CASSEALETQYF.

This clonotype has a handful of counts. V gene TRBV24-1 combines with J gene TRBJ2-7; TRBD1 aligns across 10 bases. The CDR3 runs 18 residues. CDR1 KGHDR and CDR2 SFDVKD come from the germline V gene. J was trimmed by 3 bases and V by 7 bases; bases with no gene match: 17. CDR3 residues: CATRDLGQGRRLLYEQYF. The DNA of the CDR3 is TGTGCCACCAGGGACTTGGGACAGGGGCGTAGACTCCTCTACGAGCAGTACTTC.

This clonotype was picked up a small number of times. The chain recombines TRBV9 with TRBJ1-4; D may be TRBD1 (6 bases). The CDR3 covers 15 residues. V lost 0 bases, J lost 4 bases, and 10 bases lay in between. CDR1 and CDR2 (germline): SGDLS, YYNGEE. DNA for the CDR3: TGTGCCAGCAGCGTAGGCGGGGGGCTTAATGAAAAACTGTTTTTT. Translating gives CASSVGGGLNEKLFF.

J is TRBJ2-7 and V is TRBV7-6; 8 nucleotides align to TRBD1. Germline V gives CDR1 SGHVS, CDR2 FNYEAQ. The CDR3 is made up of 15 amino acids. V was clipped by 5 bases and J by 2 bases; unmatched bases: 8. CDR3 coding DNA: TGTGCCAGCAGCGTAGGACAGGGAGGCACCTACGAGCAGTACTTC. Its translation is CASSVGQGGTYEQYF.

The chain links TRBV21-1 to TRBJ2-3. TRBV21-1 is tagged as a pseudogene. The CDR3 length is 14 residues. CDR3 amino acids: CASSKEQPTDTQYF. The CDR3 DNA reads TGTGCCAGCAGCAAAGAACAGCCCACAGATACGCAGTATTTT.

This clonotype was seen a few times. The chain combines TRBV24-1 with TRBJ1-2, with D hard to call. Germline V gene data show CDR1 as KGHDR and CDR2 as SFDVKD. CDR3 length equals 13 residues. Between the trimmed V and J ends, which lost 1 base and 4 bases, there was a span of 6 bases. The CDR3 spells CATSDFGGYGYTF. Here the CDR3 DNA reads TGTGCCACCAGTGATTTCGGAGGCTATGGCTACACCTTC.